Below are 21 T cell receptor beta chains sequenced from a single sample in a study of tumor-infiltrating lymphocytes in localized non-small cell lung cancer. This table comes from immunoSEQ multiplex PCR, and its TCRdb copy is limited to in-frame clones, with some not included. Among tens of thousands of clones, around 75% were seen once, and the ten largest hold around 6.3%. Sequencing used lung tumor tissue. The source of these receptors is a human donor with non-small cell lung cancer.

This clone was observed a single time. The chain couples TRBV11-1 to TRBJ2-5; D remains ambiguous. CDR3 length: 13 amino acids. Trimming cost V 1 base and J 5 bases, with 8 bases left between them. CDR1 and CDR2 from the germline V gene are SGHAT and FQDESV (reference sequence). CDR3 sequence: CASSLGRSETQYF. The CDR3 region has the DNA TGTGCCAGCAGCTTAGGACGGTCGGAGACCCAGTACTTC. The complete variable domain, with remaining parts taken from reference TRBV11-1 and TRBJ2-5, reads EAEVAQSPRYKITEKSQAVAFWCDPISGHATLYWYRQILGQGPELLVQFQDESVVDDSQLPKDRFSAERLKGVDSTLKIQPAELGDSAMYLCASSLGRSETQYFGPGTRLLVL.

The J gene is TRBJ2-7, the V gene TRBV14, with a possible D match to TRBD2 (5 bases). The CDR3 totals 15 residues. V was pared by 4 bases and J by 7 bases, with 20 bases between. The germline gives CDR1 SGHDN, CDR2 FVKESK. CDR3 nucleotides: TGTGCCAGCAGCCCCCCGGTGGGATCGGGGAGAGAGCAGTACTTC. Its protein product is CASSPPVGSGREQYF.

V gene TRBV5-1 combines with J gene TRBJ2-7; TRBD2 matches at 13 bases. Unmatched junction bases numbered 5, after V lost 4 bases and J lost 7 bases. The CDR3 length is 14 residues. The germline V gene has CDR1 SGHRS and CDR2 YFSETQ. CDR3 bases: TGCGCCAGCAGCGCCGGACTAGCGGGGGTAGAGCAGTACTTC. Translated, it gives CASSAGLAGVEQYF.

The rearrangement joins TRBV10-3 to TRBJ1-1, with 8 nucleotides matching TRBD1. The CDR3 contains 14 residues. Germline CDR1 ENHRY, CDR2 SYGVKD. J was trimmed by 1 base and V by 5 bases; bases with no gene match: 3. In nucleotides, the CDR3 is TGTGCCATCAGTCTCGACAGGGGGAACACTGAAGCTTTCTTT. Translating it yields CAISLDRGNTEAFF.

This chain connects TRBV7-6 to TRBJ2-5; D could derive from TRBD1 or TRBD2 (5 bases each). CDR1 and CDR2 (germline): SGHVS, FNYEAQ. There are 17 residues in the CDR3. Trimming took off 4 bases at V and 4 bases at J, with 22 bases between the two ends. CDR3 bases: TGTGCCAGCAGCTCTCGGGGCGGTCAGGGTCGGGCAGAGACCCAGTACTTC. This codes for CASSSRGGQGRAETQYF.

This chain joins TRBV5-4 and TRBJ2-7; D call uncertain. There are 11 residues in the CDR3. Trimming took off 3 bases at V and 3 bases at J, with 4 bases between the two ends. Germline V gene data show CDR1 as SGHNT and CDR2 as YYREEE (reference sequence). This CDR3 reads CASSSLYEQYF. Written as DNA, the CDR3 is TGTGCCAGCAGCTCCCTCTACGAGCAGTACTTC.

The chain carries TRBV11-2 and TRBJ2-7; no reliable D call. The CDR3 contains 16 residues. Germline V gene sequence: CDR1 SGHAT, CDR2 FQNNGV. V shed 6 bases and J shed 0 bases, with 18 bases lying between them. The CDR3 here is CASRNTGRKSSYEQYF. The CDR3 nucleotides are TGTGCCAGCAGGAATACCGGACGGAAAAGCTCCTACGAGCAGTACTTC.

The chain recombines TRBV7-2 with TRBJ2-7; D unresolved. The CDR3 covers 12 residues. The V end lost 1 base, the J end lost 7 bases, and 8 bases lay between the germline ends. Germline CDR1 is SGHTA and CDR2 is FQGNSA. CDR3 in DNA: TGTGCCAGCAGCTTAGAGGCATTTGAGCAGTACTTC. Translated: CASSLEAFEQYF.

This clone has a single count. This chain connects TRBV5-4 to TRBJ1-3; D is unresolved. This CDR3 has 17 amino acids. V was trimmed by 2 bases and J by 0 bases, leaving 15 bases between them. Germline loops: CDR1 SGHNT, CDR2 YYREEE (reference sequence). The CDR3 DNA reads TGTGCCAGCAGCTTACGCGGTGAGGGTGGCTCTGGAAACACCATATATTTT. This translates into CASSLRGEGGSGNTIYF. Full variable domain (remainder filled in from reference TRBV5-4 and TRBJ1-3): ETGVTQSPTHLIKTRGQQVTLRCSSQSGHNTVSWYQQALGQGPQFIFQYYREEENGRGNFPPRFSGLQFPNYSSELNVNALELDDSALYLCASSLRGEGGSGNTIYFGEGSWLTVV.

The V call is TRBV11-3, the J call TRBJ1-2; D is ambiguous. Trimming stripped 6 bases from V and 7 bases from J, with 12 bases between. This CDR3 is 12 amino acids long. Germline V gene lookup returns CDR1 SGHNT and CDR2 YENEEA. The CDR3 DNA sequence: TGTGCCAGCAGAATTTCGGGGTTTGGCTACACCTTC. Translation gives CASRISGFGYTF.

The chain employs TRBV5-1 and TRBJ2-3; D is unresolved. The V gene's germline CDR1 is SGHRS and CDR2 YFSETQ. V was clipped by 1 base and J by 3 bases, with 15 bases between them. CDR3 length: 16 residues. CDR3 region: CASSLSSNRLTDTQYF. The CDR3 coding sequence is TGCGCCAGCAGCTTGTCGAGTAACCGTCTTACAGATACGCAGTATTTT.

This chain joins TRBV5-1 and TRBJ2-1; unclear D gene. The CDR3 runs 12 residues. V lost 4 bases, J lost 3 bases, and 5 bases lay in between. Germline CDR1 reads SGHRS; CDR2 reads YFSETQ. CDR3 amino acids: CASSPDYNEQFF. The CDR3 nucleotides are TGCGCCAGCAGCCCGGACTACAATGAGCAGTTCTTC.

The chain's CDR3 is CASSLARGQGTNEKLFF. The CDR3 DNA sequence: TGTGCCAGCAGCTTAGCCAGGGGGCAGGGAACTAATGAAAAACTGTTTTTT. The rearrangement joins TRBV7-2 to TRBJ1-4; TRBD1 aligns across 8 bases. CDR3 size: 17 residues. Looked up from germline, CDR1 is SGHTA and CDR2 is FQGNSA. J gave up 1 base and V 0 bases, and 4 bases lay outside the gene matches.

The CDR3 DNA reads TGTGCCAGCAGTATTCGACGGGGGGGCCATACGCAGTATTTT. It encodes CASSIRRGGHTQYF. The chain combines TRBV7-9 with TRBJ2-3; 8 bases agree with TRBD2. J lost 7 bases, V lost 6 bases, and 9 bases had no gene match. CDR3 length equals 14 residues. Germline V gives CDR1 SEHNR, CDR2 FQNEAQ (reference sequence).

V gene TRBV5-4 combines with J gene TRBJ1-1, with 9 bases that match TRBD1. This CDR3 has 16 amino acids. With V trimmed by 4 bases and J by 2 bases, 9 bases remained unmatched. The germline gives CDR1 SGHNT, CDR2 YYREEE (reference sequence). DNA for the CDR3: TGTGCCAGCAGCCCCGGTTCGGGACAGGGAAACACTGAAGCTTTCTTT. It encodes CASSPGSGQGNTEAFF.

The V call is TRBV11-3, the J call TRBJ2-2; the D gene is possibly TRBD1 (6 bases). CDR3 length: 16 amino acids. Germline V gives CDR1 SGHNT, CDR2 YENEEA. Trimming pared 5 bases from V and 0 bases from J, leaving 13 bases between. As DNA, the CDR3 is TGTGCCAGCAGCCCGGGGCGACAGGCGAACACCGGGGAGCTGTTTTTT. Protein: CASSPGRQANTGELFF.

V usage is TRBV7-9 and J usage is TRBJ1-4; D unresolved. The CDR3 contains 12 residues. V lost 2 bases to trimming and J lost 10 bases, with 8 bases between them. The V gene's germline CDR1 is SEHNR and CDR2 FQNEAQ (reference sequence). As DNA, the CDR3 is TGTGCCAGCAGCTTAAGTGCAGGAAAACTGTTTTTT. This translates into CASSLSAGKLFF.

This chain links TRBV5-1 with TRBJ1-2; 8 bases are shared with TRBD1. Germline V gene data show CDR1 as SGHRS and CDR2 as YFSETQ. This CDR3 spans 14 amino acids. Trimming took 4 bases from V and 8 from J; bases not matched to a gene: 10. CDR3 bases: TGCGCCAGCAGCAGCTCGACAGGGGAGGAGGGCTACACCTTC. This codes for CASSSSTGEEGYTF.

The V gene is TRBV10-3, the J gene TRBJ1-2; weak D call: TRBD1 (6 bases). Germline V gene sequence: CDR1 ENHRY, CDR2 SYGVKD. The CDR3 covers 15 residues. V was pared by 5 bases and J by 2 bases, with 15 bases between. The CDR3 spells CAISLQKGVNYGYTF. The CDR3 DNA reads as TGTGCCATCAGTCTTCAGAAGGGGGTAAACTATGGCTACACCTTC.

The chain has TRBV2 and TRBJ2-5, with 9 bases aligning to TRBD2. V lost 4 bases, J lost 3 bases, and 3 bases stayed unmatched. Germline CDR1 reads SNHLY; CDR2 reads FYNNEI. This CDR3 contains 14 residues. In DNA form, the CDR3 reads TGTGCCAGCAGTGCAATAGCGGGGGAAGAGACCCAGTACTTC. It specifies CASSAIAGEETQYF.

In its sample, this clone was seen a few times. The CDR3 coding sequence is TGTGCCAGCAGCTTTAGGGACAGGGATACAATGAGTCAGTTCTTC. This translates into CASSFRDRDTMSQFF. The rearrangement uses TRBV7-2 and TRBJ2-1, with 9 positions matching TRBD1. Germline V lookup: CDR1 SGHTA, CDR2 FQGNSA. Losses at the gene ends were 3 bases for V and 13 bases for J; bases not matched to a gene: 13. The CDR3 extends over 15 amino acids.